This TCR beta chain was documented in a study of blood T cell repertoires in COVID-19. Study details: The United States, Italy and Spain supplied acute and convalescent COVID-19 samples. T cells, B-cell-depleted T cells, or PBMCs supplied cDNA or gDNA.

V lost 5 bases to trimming and J lost 0 bases; unmatched junction nucleotides: 6. Germline V lookup: CDR1 MNHNY, CDR2 SVGAGI (reference sequence). The CDR3 is made up of 16 amino acids. In the original analysis: Cell counts per sample came from amplifying reference gene primers. The data were produced by immunoSEQ multiplex PCR, yet TCRdb's version contains in-frame clones alone and is incomplete. Clone size and the V and J calls come from that table; the DNA yielded D and trimming. The sample lists about 100,000 clones, under 90% occurring once. This sequence was found in a human donor in a cohort sampled during active COVID-19. The chain joins TRBV6-6 to TRBJ2-2; TRBD1 agrees at 7 bases. Sample: peripheral blood. The CDR3 DNA follows: TGTGCCAGCAGTAATGGACAGGTTACGAACACCGGGGAGCTGTTTTTT. Its protein product is CASSNGQVTNTGELFF.